Each of the 7 T cell receptor beta chains below was sequenced from the same sample in a study of T cells in Graves' hyperthyroidism and ophthalmopathy (dated by TCRdb to the late 2010s). The receptor library was made with multiplex PCR. Sequencer: Illumina HiSeq 2000. The TCR beta CDR3 regions were amplified from RNA transcripts. The TCR CDR3 was subjected to a first round of RT-PCR using the HTBI primer set and the Qiagen OneStep RT-PCR kit. TCRdb reanalyzed the raw reads on its own, using fastp at Q25 for trimming and MiXCR for clone calling, and kept in-frame beta chains. Rows with one shared CDR3 protein collapse into an entry with the most common genes and DNA. In all, the sample holds about 360,000 distinct CDR3 sequences, and about 19% of those were seen once. 3.5% to 4% of the sample is taken by the ten largest. Sequenced material: blood. These receptors were obtained from a woman aged 18-29 years with Graves' hyperthyroidism.

A word on this clonotype: Germline is not matched at one junction end, which may reflect a read error. V and J are TRBV6-4 and TRBJ2-2; D might be TRBD1 (6 bases). Germline V gene lookup returns CDR1 MRHNA and CDR2 SNTAGT. The CDR3 totals 15 residues. As DNA, the CDR3 is TGCGCCAGCAGCCCCCGGGACATGAACACCGGGGATCTGTTTTTT. Its protein product is CASSPRDMNTGDLFF.

A note on this clonotype: A read error is possible here, since a much larger clone lies one base away. The CDR3 is CASIPTPLAGYETQYF. CDR3 coding DNA: TGTGCCAGCATCCCCACCCCACTAGCGGGCTATGAGACCCAGTACTTC. This chain links TRBV9 with TRBJ2-5; 9 bases match TRBD2. Germline values: CDR1 SGDLS, CDR2 YYNGEE. The CDR3 is 16 amino acids. With V trimmed by 6 bases and J by 5 bases, 14 bases remained unmatched.

There are many counts of this clonotype. This sequence joins TRBV5-1 and TRBJ2-7; D not resolved. The V gene lost 0 bases and the J gene lost 3 bases, with 7 bases spanning the gap. Germline CDR1 SGHRS, CDR2 YFSETQ. CDR3 length: 13 amino acids. The CDR3 DNA reads TGCGCCAGCAGCTTGGCCGCAGGCTACGAGCAGTACTTC. Its protein product is CASSLAAGYEQYF.

This clonotype was recorded many times. This chain connects TRBV25-1 to TRBJ2-5, with 9 bases aligning to TRBD2. Germline V gives CDR1 MGHDK, CDR2 SYGVNS. V was pared by 3 bases and J by 4 bases, with 18 bases of the junction left unmatched. There are 19 residues in the CDR3. CDR3 bases: TGTGCCAGCAGTGACCCATCTTGGGCTAGCGGGGAAGGGCTAGAGACCCAGTACTTC. It yields the protein CASSDPSWASGEGLETQYF. Based on the CDR3 plus reference TRBV25-1 and TRBJ2-5, the full variable domain is EADIYQTPRYLVIGTGKKITLECSQTMGHDKMYWYQQDPGMELHLIHYSYGVNSTEKGDLSSESTVSRIRTEHFPLTLESARPSHTSQYLCASSDPSWASGEGLETQYFGPGTRLLVL.

The chain joins TRBV24-1 to TRBJ2-2, with 9 nucleotides matching TRBD2. V lost 9 bases to trimming and J lost 0 bases; unmatched junction nucleotides: 19. In germline, CDR1 is KGHDR, CDR2 SFDVKD. The CDR3 length is 20 residues. CDR3 DNA sequence: TGTGCCACCGCCCCGCGGCGCGGGGGGGCCCTCTACGCGAACACCGGGGAGCTGTTTTTT. It is translated as CATAPRRGGALYANTGELFF.

The chain joins TRBV5-1 to TRBJ1-1, with D hard to call. This CDR3 has 15 residues. Germline CDR1 reads SGHRS; CDR2 reads YFSETQ. V gave up 0 bases and J gave up 0 bases, with 9 bases separating them. CDR3 sequence reads: CASSLGSYMNTEAFF. The CDR3 coding sequence is TGCGCCAGCAGCTTGGGCTCCTATATGAACACTGAAGCTTTCTTT. The variable domain in full, completed from reference TRBV5-1 and TRBJ1-1, reads KAGVTQTPRYLIKTRGQQVTLSCSPISGHRSVSWYQQTPGQGLQFLFEYFSETQRNKGNFPGRFSGRQFSNSRSEMNVSTLELGDSALYLCASSLGSYMNTEAFFGQGTRLTVV.

This clonotype was picked up many times. This sequence joins TRBV7-3 and TRBJ1-3; D possibly corresponds to TRBD1 (5 bases). CDR3 length equals 15 residues. Trimming cost V 5 bases and J 4 bases, with 15 bases left between them. CDR1 and CDR2 from the germline V gene are SGHTA and FQGTGA. In nucleotides, the CDR3 is TGTGCCAGCAGCCCTGGGGGTGGATCGGGAAACACCATATATTTT. Translating it yields CASSPGGGSGNTIYF.